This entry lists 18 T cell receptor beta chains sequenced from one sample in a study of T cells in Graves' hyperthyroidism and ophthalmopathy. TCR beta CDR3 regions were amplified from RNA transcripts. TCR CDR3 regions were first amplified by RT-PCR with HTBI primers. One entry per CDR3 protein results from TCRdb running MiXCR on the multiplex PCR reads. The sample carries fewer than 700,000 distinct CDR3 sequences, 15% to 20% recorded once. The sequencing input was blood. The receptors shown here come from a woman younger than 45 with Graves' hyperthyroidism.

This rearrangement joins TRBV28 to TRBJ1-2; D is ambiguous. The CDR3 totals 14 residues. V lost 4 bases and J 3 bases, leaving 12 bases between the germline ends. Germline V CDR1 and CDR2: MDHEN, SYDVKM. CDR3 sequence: CASSSADAHYGYTF. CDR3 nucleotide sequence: TGTGCCAGCAGTTCAGCGGATGCTCACTATGGCTACACCTTC.

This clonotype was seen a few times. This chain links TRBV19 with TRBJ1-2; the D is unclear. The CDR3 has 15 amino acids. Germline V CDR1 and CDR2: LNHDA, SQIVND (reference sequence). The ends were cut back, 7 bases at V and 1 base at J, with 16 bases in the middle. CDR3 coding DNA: TGTGCCAGTAACGACAAGCGGGGAATTAACTATGGCTACACCTTC. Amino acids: CASNDKRGINYGYTF.

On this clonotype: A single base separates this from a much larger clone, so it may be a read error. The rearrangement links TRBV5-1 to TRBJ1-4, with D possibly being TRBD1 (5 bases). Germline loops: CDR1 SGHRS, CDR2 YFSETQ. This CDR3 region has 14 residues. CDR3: CASSPDSKLEKPFF. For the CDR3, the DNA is TGCGCCAGCAGCCCCGACAGTAAACTCGAAAAACCGTTTTTT.

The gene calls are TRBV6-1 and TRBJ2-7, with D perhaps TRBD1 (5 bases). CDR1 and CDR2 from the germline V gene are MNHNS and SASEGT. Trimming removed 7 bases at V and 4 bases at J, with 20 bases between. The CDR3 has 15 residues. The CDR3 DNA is TGTGCCAGCAATAGACAGCCATCCAGTTCTTACGAGCAGTACTTC. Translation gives CASNRQPSSSYEQYF.

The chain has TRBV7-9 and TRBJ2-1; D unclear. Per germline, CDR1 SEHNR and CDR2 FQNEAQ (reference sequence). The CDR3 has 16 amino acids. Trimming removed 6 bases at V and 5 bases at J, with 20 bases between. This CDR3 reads CASSPRVSILDNEQFF. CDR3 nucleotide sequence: TGTGCCAGCAGTCCCAGAGTCTCAATCCTGGACAATGAGCAGTTCTTC.

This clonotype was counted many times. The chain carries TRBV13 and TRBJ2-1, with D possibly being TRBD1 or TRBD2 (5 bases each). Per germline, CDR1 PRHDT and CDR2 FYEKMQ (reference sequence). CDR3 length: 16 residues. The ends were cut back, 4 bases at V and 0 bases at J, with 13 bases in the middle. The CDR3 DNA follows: TGTGCCAGCAGCTCCCCCCCAGGGAGCTCCTACAATGAGCAGTTCTTC. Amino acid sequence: CASSSPPGSSYNEQFF.

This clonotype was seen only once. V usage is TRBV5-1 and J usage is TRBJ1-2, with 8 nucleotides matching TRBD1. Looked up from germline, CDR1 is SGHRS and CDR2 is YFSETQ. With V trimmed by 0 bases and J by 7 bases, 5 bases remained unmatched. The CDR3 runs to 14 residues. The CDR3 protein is CASSLDQGAVGYTF. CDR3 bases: TGCGCCAGCAGCTTGGATCAGGGGGCAGTTGGCTACACCTTC.

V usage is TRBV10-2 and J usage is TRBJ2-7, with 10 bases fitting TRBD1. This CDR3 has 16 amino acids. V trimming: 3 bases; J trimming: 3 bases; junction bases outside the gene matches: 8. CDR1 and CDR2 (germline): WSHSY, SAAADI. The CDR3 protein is CASSDPRTGGFYEQYF. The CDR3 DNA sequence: TGCGCCAGCAGTGACCCTCGGACAGGGGGGTTCTACGAGCAGTACTTC.

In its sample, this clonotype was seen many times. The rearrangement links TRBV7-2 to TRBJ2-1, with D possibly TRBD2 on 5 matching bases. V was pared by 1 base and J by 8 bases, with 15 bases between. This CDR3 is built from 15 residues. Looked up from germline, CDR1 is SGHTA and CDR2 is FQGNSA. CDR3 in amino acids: CASSLVWLAMDEQFF. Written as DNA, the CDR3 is TGTGCCAGCAGCTTAGTTTGGCTAGCTATGGATGAGCAGTTCTTC.

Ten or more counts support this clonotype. The CDR3 DNA is TGTGCCACCAGTGACTCTCCCCCCTATGAGCGGACCTACAATGAGCAGTTCTTC. Its translation: CATSDSPPYERTYNEQFF. The rearrangement joins TRBV24-1 to TRBJ2-1, with D perhaps TRBD2 (5 bases). Trimming pared 4 bases from V and 2 bases from J, leaving 20 bases between. The germline gives CDR1 KGHDR, CDR2 SFDVKD. This CDR3 is 18 amino acids long.

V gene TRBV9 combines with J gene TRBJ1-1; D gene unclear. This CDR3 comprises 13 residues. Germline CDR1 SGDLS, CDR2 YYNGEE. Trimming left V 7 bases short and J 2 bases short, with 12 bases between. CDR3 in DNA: TGTGCCAGCTGTGCGGGTCTCAACACTGAAGCTTTCTTT. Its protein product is CASCAGLNTEAFF.

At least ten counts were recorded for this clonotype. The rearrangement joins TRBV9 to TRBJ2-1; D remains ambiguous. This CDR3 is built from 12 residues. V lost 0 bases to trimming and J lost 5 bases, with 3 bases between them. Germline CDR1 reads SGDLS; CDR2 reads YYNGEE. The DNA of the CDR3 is TGTGCCAGCAGCGTAGGCGACAATGAGCAGTTCTTC. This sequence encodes CASSVGDNEQFF.

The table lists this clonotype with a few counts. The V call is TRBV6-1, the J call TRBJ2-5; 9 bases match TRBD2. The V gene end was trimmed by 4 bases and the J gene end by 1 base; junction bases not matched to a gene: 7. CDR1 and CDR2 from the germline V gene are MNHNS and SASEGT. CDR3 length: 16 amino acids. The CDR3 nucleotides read TGTGCCAGCAGTGTGGCTAGCGGGGCAATCCAAGAGACCCAGTACTTC. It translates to CASSVASGAIQETQYF.

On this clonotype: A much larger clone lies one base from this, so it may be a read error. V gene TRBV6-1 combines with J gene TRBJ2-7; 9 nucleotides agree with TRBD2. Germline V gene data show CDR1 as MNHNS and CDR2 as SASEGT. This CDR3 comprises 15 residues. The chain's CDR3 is CASSTISGRFYKQYF. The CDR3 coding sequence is TGTGCCAGCAGTACAATAAGCGGGAGGTTCTACAAGCAGTACTTC.

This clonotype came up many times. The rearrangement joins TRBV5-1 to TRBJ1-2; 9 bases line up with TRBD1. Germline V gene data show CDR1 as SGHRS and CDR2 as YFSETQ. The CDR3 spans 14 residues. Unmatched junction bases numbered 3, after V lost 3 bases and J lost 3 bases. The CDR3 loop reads CASSSTGGDYGYTF. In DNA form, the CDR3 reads TGCGCCAGCAGCTCTACAGGGGGCGACTATGGCTACACCTTC. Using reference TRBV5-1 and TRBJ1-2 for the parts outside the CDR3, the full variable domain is KAGVTQTPRYLIKTRGQQVTLSCSPISGHRSVSWYQQTPGQGLQFLFEYFSETQRNKGNFPGRFSGRQFSNSRSEMNVSTLELGDSALYLCASSSTGGDYGYTFGSGTRLTVV.

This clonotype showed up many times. The CDR3 region is CASSGGTVGNTIYF. Written as DNA, the CDR3 is TGTGCCAGCAGTGGCGGGACAGTCGGAAACACCATATATTTT. The chain has TRBV2 and TRBJ1-3; 7 bases match TRBD1. J lost 4 bases, V lost 4 bases, and 4 bases had no gene match. The CDR3 sequence is 14 residues long. Germline CDR1 SNHLY, CDR2 FYNNEI.

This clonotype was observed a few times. This CDR3 reads CITQGLTESAFF. CDR3 nucleotide sequence: TGCATTACGCAGGGACTAACCGAGTCAGCTTTCTTT. The J gene is TRBJ1-1, the V gene TRBV20-1; D might be TRBD1 (5 bases). The CDR3 has 12 amino acids. The germline gives CDR1 DFQATT, CDR2 SNEGSKA (reference sequence).

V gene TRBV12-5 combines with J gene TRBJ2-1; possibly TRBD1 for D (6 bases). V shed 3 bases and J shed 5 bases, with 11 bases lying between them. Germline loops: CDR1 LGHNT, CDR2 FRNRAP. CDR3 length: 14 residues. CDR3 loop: CASGFLQGNNEQFF. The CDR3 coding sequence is TGTGCTAGTGGTTTTTTACAGGGTAACAATGAGCAGTTCTTC.